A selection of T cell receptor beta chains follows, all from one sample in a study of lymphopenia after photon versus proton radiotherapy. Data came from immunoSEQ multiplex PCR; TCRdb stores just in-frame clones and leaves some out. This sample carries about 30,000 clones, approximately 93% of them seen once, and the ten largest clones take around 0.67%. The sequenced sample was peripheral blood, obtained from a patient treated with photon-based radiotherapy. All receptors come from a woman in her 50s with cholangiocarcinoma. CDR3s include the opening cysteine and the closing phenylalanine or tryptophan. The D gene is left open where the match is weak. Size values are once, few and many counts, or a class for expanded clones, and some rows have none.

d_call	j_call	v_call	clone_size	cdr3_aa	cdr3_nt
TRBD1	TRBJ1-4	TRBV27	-	CASSYTGVEKLFF	TGTGCCAGCAGTTATACAGGGGTTGAAAAACTGTTTTTT
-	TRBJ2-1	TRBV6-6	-	CASRSYHNEQFF	TGTGCCAGCCGTTCCTACCACAATGAGCAGTTCTTC
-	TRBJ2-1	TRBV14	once	CASSGTTKSSYNEQFF	TGTGCCAGCAGCGGGACAACCAAAAGCTCCTACAATGAGCAGTTCTTC
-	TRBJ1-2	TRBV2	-	CASRQGPNYGYTF	TGTGCCAGCAGGCAGGGACCTAACTATGGCTACACCTTC
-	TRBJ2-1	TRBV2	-	CASRVEGTIYNEQFF	TGTGCCAGCAGGGTCGAGGGGACAATATACAATGAGCAGTTCTTC
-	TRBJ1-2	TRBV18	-	CASSPADKGYGYTF	TGTGCCAGCTCACCAGCCGACAAGGGCTATGGCTACACCTTC
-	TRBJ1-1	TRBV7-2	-	CASRYVGLGNTEAFF	TGTGCCAGCAGATACGTAGGTCTGGGGAACACTGAAGCTTTCTTT
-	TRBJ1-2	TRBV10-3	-	CAISQLNYGYTF	TGTGCCATCAGTCAACTTAACTATGGCTACACCTTC
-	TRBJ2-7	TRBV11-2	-	CASSVWEEQYF	TGTGCCAGCAGCGTCTGGGAGGAGCAGTACTTC
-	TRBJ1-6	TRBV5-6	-	CASSFRSSYNSPLHF	TGTGCCAGCAGCTTTCGAAGCTCCTATAATTCACCCCTCCACTTT
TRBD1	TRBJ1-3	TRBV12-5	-	CASGLSTGAGNTIYF	TGTGCTAGTGGTTTGTCCACAGGGGCTGGAAACACCATATATTTT
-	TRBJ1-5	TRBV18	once	CASSPSSPPGSHQPQHF	TGTGCCAGCTCACCATCCTCCCCCCCGGGTTCGCATCAGCCCCAGCATTTT
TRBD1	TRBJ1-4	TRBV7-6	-	CASSSWTGEGEKLFF	TGTGCCAGCAGCTCCTGGACAGGGGAAGGTGAAAAACTGTTTTTT
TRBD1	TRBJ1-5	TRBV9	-	CASSPQTGTRNNQPQHF	TGTGCCAGCAGCCCACAGACAGGGACGAGAAACAATCAGCCCCAGCATTTT
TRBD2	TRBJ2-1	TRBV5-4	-	CASSGGGPYNEQFF	TGTGCCAGCAGCGGCGGGGGACCCTACAATGAGCAGTTCTTC
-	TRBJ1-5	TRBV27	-	CASSFFPPGHRGRNQPQHF	TGTGCCAGCAGTTTCTTCCCACCGGGACACCGAGGCCGCAATCAGCCCCAGCATTTT
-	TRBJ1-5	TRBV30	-	CAWTGGVGNQPQHF	TGTGCCTGGACCGGAGGGGTGGGCAATCAGCCCCAGCATTTT
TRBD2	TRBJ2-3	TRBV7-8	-	CASSSGLAGGTDTQYF	TGTGCCAGCAGCTCCGGACTAGCGGGGGGCACAGATACGCAGTATTTT
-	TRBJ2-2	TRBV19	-	CASSPRVPTGELFF	TGTGCCAGTAGTCCACGGGTTCCCACCGGGGAGCTGTTTTTT
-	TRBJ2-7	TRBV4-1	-	CASSQGQWSYEQYF	TGCGCCAGCAGCCAAGGACAGTGGAGCTACGAGCAGTACTTC
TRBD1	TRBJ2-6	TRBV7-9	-	CASSYVGTAIPGANVLTF	TGTGCCAGCAGCTACGTCGGGACAGCCATACCTGGGGCCAACGTCCTGACTTTC
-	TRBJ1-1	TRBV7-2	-	CASSLAGGSGTVNTEAFF	TGTGCCAGCAGCTTAGCCGGGGGCTCCGGGACGGTGAACACTGAAGCTTTCTTT
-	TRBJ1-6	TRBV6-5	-	CASSPSQGSSILHF	TGTGCCAGCAGTCCCTCCCAAGGCAGTAGTATACTCCACTTT
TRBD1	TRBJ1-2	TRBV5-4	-	CASSPWDSYGYTF	TGTGCCAGCAGCCCCTGGGACAGCTACGGCTACACCTTC
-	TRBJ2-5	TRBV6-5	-	CASSSWDGQETQYF	TGTGCCAGCAGTTCGTGGGACGGCCAAGAGACCCAGTACTTC
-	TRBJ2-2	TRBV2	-	CASSEKATGELFF	TGTGCCAGCAGTGAGAAGGCTACCGGGGAGCTGTTTTTT
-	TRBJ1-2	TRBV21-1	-	CASSHPTGTYGYTF	TGTGCCAGCAGCCACCCGACGGGGACCTATGGCTACACCTTC
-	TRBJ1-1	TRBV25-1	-	CASSGGLRTEAFF	TGTGCCAGCAGTGGGGGTTTACGAACTGAAGCTTTCTTT
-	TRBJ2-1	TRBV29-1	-	CSVGRGLIREQFF	TGCAGCGTTGGACGGGGGCTTATCCGAGAGCAGTTCTTC
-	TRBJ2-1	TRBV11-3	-	CASSPIGGSSYNEQFF	TGTGCCAGCAGCCCTATTGGCGGCAGCTCCTACAATGAGCAGTTCTTC
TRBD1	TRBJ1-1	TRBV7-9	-	CATHPGQGFPEAFF	TGTGCCACTCACCCCGGACAGGGATTTCCTGAAGCTTTCTTT
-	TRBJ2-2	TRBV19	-	CASRVSGTGELFF	TGTGCCAGTAGGGTTAGTGGGACCGGGGAGCTGTTTTTT
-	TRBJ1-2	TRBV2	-	CASTPGESRGYTF	TGTGCCAGCACCCCAGGGGAGTCAAGGGGCTACACCTTC
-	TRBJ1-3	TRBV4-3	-	CASSQGSSGNTIYF	TGCGCCAGCAGCCAAGGAAGCTCTGGAAACACCATATATTTT
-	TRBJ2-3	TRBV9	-	CASSVAGARDTQYF	TGTGCCAGCAGCGTAGCCGGGGCCAGAGATACGCAGTATTTT
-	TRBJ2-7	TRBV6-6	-	CASSYSQGGYEQYF	TGTGCCAGCAGTTACTCCCAGGGGGGTTACGAGCAGTACTTC
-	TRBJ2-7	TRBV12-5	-	CASGLVPLLREQYF	TGTGCTAGTGGTTTGGTCCCCCTACTGCGGGAGCAGTACTTC
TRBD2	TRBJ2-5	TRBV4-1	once	CASSPPGLARIGETQYF	TGCGCCAGCAGTCCTCCCGGACTAGCTCGTATCGGTGAGACCCAGTACTTC
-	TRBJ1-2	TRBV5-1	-	CASRPSGEGKDGYTF	TGCGCCAGCCGCCCTTCAGGGGAGGGTAAGGATGGCTACACCTTC
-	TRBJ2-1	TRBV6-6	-	CASSRTGGSYNEQFF	TGTGCCAGCAGCCGGACAGGAGGGTCCTACAATGAGCAGTTCTTC
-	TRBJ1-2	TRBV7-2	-	CASSLSINYGYTF	TGTGCCAGCAGCTTGAGTATAAACTATGGCTACACCTTC
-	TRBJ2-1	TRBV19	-	CASTIGGPYEQFF	TGTGCCAGTACTATCGGGGGGCCGTATGAGCAGTTCTTC
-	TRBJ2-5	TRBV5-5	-	CASISGKETQYF	TGTGCCAGCATTTCGGGAAAAGAGACCCAGTACTTC
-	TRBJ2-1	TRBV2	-	CASRGSSTYNEQFF	TGTGCCAGCAGGGGGAGCTCCACATACAATGAGCAGTTCTTC
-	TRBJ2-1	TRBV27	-	CASSTLRGSDEQFF	TGTGCCAGCAGTACGCTACGGGGGAGCGATGAGCAGTTCTTC
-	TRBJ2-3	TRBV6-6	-	CASSPRTVTDTQYF	TGTGCCAGCAGCCCCCGGACAGTCACAGATACGCAGTATTTT
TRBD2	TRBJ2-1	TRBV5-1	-	CASSFSGALSPYNEQFF	TGCGCCAGCAGCTTCAGCGGGGCGCTCTCCCCCTACAATGAGCAGTTCTTC
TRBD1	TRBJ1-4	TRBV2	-	CASSENRGTGEKLFF	TGTGCCAGCAGTGAAAACAGGGGAACGGGTGAAAAACTGTTTTTT
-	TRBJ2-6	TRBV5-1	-	CASSLDSSGANVLTF	TGCGCCAGCAGCTTGGACAGCTCTGGGGCCAACGTCCTGACTTTC
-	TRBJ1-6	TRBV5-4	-	CASSLLDNSPLHF	TGTGCCAGCAGCTTGCTCGATAATTCACCCCTCCACTTT
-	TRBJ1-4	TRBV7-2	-	CASSLAATNEKLFF	TGTGCCAGCAGCTTAGCAGCAACTAATGAAAAACTGTTTTTT
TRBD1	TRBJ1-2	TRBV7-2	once	CASSGWDRGRYGYTF	TGTGCCAGCAGCGGGTGGGACAGGGGGCGGTATGGCTACACCTTC
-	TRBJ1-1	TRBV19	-	CASTNRATEAFF	TGTGCCAGTACTAACAGGGCAACTGAAGCTTTCTTT
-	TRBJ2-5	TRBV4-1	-	CASSQELRAQETQYF	TGCGCCAGCAGCCAAGAATTAAGGGCCCAAGAGACCCAGTACTTC
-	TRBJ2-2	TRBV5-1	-	CASSLDSAGELFF	TGCGCCAGCAGCTTGGACAGCGCCGGGGAGCTGTTTTTT
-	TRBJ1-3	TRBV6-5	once	CASSYRSSGNTIYF	TGTGCCAGCAGTTATCGTAGCTCTGGAAACACCATATATTTT
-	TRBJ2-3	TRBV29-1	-	CSVRVLGTDTQYF	TGCAGCGTCAGGGTGTTGGGCACAGATACGCAGTATTTT
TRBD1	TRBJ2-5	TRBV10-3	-	CATSDRGETQYF	TGTGCCACTTCCGACAGGGGAGAGACCCAGTACTTC
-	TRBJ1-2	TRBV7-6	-	CASSLATAGEKGGYTF	TGTGCCAGCAGCTTAGCGACGGCAGGGGAAAAGGGTGGCTACACCTTC
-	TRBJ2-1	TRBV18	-	CASSEGVYNEQFF	TGTGCCAGCTCTGAAGGGGTATACAATGAGCAGTTCTTC